This T cell receptor (beta chain) comes out of a study of T cell clonotyping in hematopoietic cell transplantation. About the research overall: Cytoreduction preceded collection of pretransplant recipient samples. Study-wide results and limits: After transplant, recipient diversity fell while pathologically expanded clonotypes grew through day 180. No sorting was done, leaving CD4 and CD8 contributions mixed.

Sequenced by immunoSEQ multiplex PCR; TCRdb stores in-frame clones only, minus some. The sample has 65,000 to 80,000 clones; almost 97% are singletons. Germline V gene data show CDR1 as SGHRS and CDR2 as YFSETQ. J gave up 6 bases and V 8 bases, and 4 bases lay outside the gene matches. The CDR3 contains 13 residues. As concerns this clone: The antigen remains unidentified.

Time point reported: recipient sample about 28 days before transplant, after cytoreduction. Blood collection times were about day -28 and days 30, 100, 180 posttransplant. The J gene is TRBJ2-2, the V gene TRBV5-1; TRBD1 matches at 10 bases. This clonotype originated in a woman in her 50s with acute myeloid leukemia. Some clones in this sample may be carry-over from other donors' samples. This sample comprised peripheral blood mononuclear cells, obtained before stem cell transplant. The CDR3 reads CASDRGRAGELFF. CDR3 coding DNA: TGCGCCAGTGACAGGGGGCGCGCCGGGGAGCTGTTTTTT.